The present entry profiles one T cell receptor beta chain with its context. The data were obtained in a study of CD8 T cells in Susac syndrome. The authors sequenced TCR beta from blood CD8+ and CD4+ T cells. TEMRA cells were enriched by FACS, while CD8+ and CD4+ T cells were obtained through a negative isolation that was performed magnetically. The CDR3 has 14 amino acids. The V and J ends lost 7 bases and 5 bases respectively, with 14 bases between them. The germline V gene has CDR1 MDHEN and CDR2 SYDVKM. After extraction with the RNeasy kit, 0.5 to 1 ug of the RNA was reverse transcribed using random hexamers. The method of amplification for TCR beta CDR3 was immunoSEQ multiplex PCR, covering 54 Vbeta and 13 Jbeta. TCRdb recomputed calls from the immunoSEQ multiplex PCR reads with MiXCR, one row per CDR3 protein. The sample shows fewer than 350,000 distinct CDR3 sequences, approximately 90% of them seen only once.

The sample consisted of CD8+ T cells from PBMCs. The receptor's source is a human donor with multiple sclerosis. The V call is TRBV28, the J call TRBJ2-2; no clear D gene. CDR3 sequence reads: CASIQPGLTGELFF. The CDR3 DNA is TGTGCCAGCATCCAACCGGGTCTTACCGGGGAGCTGTTTTTT. Together with reference TRBV28 and TRBJ2-2, the CDR3 gives the full variable domain: DVKVTQSSRYLVKRTGEKVFLECVQDMDHENMFWYRQDPGLGLRLIYFSYDVKMKEKGDIPEGYSVSREKKERFSLILESASTNQTSMYLCASIQPGLTGELFFGEGSRLTVL.